This TCR beta chain was retrieved from a study of brain T cells in children with intractable seizures. The study's findings and limits: Pre-surgery blood may have been undersampled, hiding some clones. Patients' HCMV serostatus was unknown; virus specificity rests on CDR3 similarity alone.

As concerns this clone: Its antigen is currently unknown.

Stated time point: blood from clinic visit 5 months post-surgery; TSC patient then seizure free. Sequencing was limited to surgery cases with top T cell transcript signatures in brain tissue. Pre-surgery treatment included at least one anti-epileptic drug. The V end lost 3 bases, the J end lost 2 bases, and 17 bases lay between the germline ends. The germline V gene has CDR1 SGDLS and CDR2 YYNGEE. CDR3 length equals 16 residues. Data came from immunoSEQ multiplex PCR; TCRdb stores just in-frame clones and leaves some out. The sample shows approximately 330,000 clones, about 94% of them seen only once.

The rearrangement uses TRBV9 and TRBJ1-2; a weak D match, TRBD1 (5 bases). The sequence came from a boy in the first two years of life with tuberous sclerosis and intractable seizures. The sequenced sample was peripheral blood, obtained around 5 months after surgery. The CDR3 region has the DNA TGTGCCAGCAGCGGACCCTCCGGGGGGTTCAACTATGGCTACACCTTC. This translates into CASSGPSGGFNYGYTF.